This T cell receptor (beta chain) was recorded in a study of early T cells in non-severe SARS-CoV-2 infection. Via MiXCR, TCRdb re-called the 5' RACE reads, giving one row per CDR3 protein. Of approximately 84,000 distinct CDR3 sequences detected, 15% appear once; the ten largest clones hold around 5.4%. V lost 5 bases to trimming and J lost 7 bases; unmatched junction nucleotides: 16. The CDR3 has 19 amino acids. Germline assignment: CDR1 LNHDA and CDR2 SQIVND (reference sequence). This clonotype has just a few counts. The V call is TRBV19, the J call TRBJ2-1; 14 bases agree with TRBD2. The receptor's source is an adult who was a healthcare worker with PCR-confirmed SARS-CoV-2 infection or an uninfected control (not recorded which). The sample comprised whole blood. CDR3 amino acids: CASSPPGLAGVRILNEQFF. Here the CDR3 DNA reads TGTGCCAGTAGTCCCCCGGGACTAGCGGGAGTGCGCATCTTGAATGAGCAGTTCTTC.